The 26 T cell receptor beta chains listed next were all sequenced from one sample in a study of PD-1 blockade in classical Hodgkin lymphoma. Time point specified: cycle 4 day 1 (C4D1), after 6 weeks of nivolumab. All trial patients relapsed after autologous stem cell transplantation. Data came from immunoSEQ multiplex PCR; TCRdb stores just in-frame clones and leaves some out. The data contain tens of thousands of clones, 90% of them singletons. Sequenced material: peripheral blood mononuclear cells (PBMCs), taken before the fourth cycle of nivolumab. Receptors originate from a human donor with classical Hodgkin lymphoma.

The chain recombines TRBV21-1 with TRBJ1-2; TRBD1 is the table's D call, not checked against the DNA. TRBV21-1 is a pseudogene locus. CDR3 length: 14 residues. CDR3 DNA sequence: TGTGCCAGCAGCCTGACAGAGGCTAACTATGGCTACACCTTC. This sequence encodes CASSLTEANYGYTF.

V gene TRBV6-6 combines with J gene TRBJ1-1; D gene unclear. Germline-derived CDR1 and CDR2 are MNHNY and SVGAGI (reference sequence). V was shortened by 2 bases and J by 0 bases, with 10 bases between the two germline ends. The CDR3 extends over 15 amino acids. CDR3 loop: CASSYQRYMNTEAFF. Written as DNA, the CDR3 is TGTGCCAGCAGTTACCAAAGATACATGAACACTGAAGCTTTCTTT.

The V gene is TRBV7-7, the J gene TRBJ2-7; the D gene is possibly TRBD2 (6 bases). From germline, CDR1 is SSHAT and CDR2 FNYEAQ (reference sequence). This CDR3 spans 14 amino acids. Trimming removed 1 base at V and 0 bases at J, with 7 bases between. The DNA of the CDR3 is TGTGCCAGCAGCTTAGACGGGAGCTCCTACGAGCAGTACTTC. Amino acid sequence: CASSLDGSSYEQYF.

The chain couples TRBV30 to TRBJ1-6; the D is unclear. CDR1 is GTSNPN, CDR2 SVGIG, per germline (reference sequence). The ends were cut back, 0 bases at V and 5 bases at J, with 8 bases in the middle. This CDR3 region has 14 residues. CDR3 in DNA: TGTGCCTGGAGTGTACGACCGGATAATTCACCCCTCCACTTT. Protein: CAWSVRPDNSPLHF.

The V and J genes are TRBV28 and TRBJ1-4; TRBD1 matches 8 bases. This CDR3 region has 15 residues. The V gene's germline CDR1 is MDHEN and CDR2 SYDVKM. V shed 7 bases, J shed 6 bases, and the junction held 10 bases outside the gene matches. The DNA for the CDR3 is TGTGCCAGCACCTACGACAGGGGCGTTTATGAAAAACTGTTTTTT. Translation: CASTYDRGVYEKLFF. Variable domain in full (rest from reference TRBV28 and TRBJ1-4): DVKVTQSSRYLVKRTGEKVFLECVQDMDHENMFWYRQDPGLGLRLIYFSYDVKMKEKGDIPEGYSVSREKKERFSLILESASTNQTSMYLCASTYDRGVYEKLFFGSGTQLSVL.

J is TRBJ1-1 and V is TRBV4-1, with D tentatively TRBD1 (6 bases). This CDR3 comprises 14 residues. Trimming took off 5 bases at V and 0 bases at J, with 10 bases between the two ends. Germline CDR1 and CDR2: MGHRA and YSYEKL. CDR3 region: CASSLGQLNTEAFF. The CDR3 DNA reads TGCGCCAGCAGCTTAGGACAGCTGAACACTGAAGCTTTCTTT.

V is TRBV7-8 and J is TRBJ2-7; 12 bases fit TRBD1. J gave up 3 bases and V 8 bases, and 8 bases lay outside the gene matches. The germline V gene has CDR1 SGHVS and CDR2 FQNEAQ. CDR3 length: 15 residues. CDR3 residues: CASRLGTGGIYEQYF. The CDR3 bases are TGTGCCAGCCGACTCGGGACAGGGGGCATCTACGAGCAGTACTTC.

CDR3 in DNA: TGTGCTAGTGGTTTGATACTGCGGGGGGGCACAGATACGCAGTATTTT. It is translated as CASGLILRGGTDTQYF. The chain links TRBV12-5 to TRBJ2-3; 8 positions agree with TRBD2. Germline V gene data show CDR1 as LGHNT and CDR2 as FRNRAP. This CDR3 spans 16 amino acids. Trimming took 2 bases from V and 1 from J; bases not matched to a gene: 5.

The DNA for the CDR3 is TGTGCCTCGACAGGGAGGGGGGAAAGCAATCAGCCCCAGCATTTT. It translates to CASTGRGESNQPQHF. The chain employs TRBV30 and TRBJ1-5, with 7 bases that match TRBD1. Germline CDR1 and CDR2: GTSNPN and SVGIG (reference sequence). The CDR3 runs 15 residues. J lost 1 base, V lost 7 bases, and 10 bases had no gene match.

The rearrangement joins TRBV29-1 to TRBJ1-2; the D is unclear. The CDR3 has 15 residues. Trimming took 0 bases from V and 4 from J, leaving 15 bases between them. CDR1 is SQVTM and CDR2 is ANQGSEA in the germline V gene. The CDR3 DNA reads as TGCAGCGTTGAAGACCCCGGTGGTTCGGGCTATGGCTACACCTTC. Translation: CSVEDPGGSGYGYTF.

V is TRBV7-9 and J is TRBJ2-5; no definite D call. V lost 4 bases to trimming and J lost 5 bases, with 17 bases between them. Germline loops: CDR1 SEHNR, CDR2 FQNEAQ (reference sequence). The CDR3 sequence is 15 residues long. The CDR3 is CASSSPGGVGETQYF. CDR3 bases: TGTGCCAGCAGCTCCCCAGGTGGGGTCGGGGAGACCCAGTACTTC. The full variable domain, completed using reference TRBV7-9 and TRBJ2-5, is DTGVSQNPRHKITKRGQNVTFRCDPISEHNRLYWYRQTLGQGPEFLTYFQNEAQLEKSRLLSDRFSAERPKGSFSTLEIQRTEQGDSAMYLCASSSPGGVGETQYFGPGTRLLVL.

J is TRBJ2-5 and V is TRBV5-1; possibly TRBD2 for D (5 bases). Germline-derived CDR1 and CDR2 are SGHRS and YFSETQ. V shed 4 bases and J shed 3 bases, with 16 bases lying between them. This CDR3 is 15 amino acids long. CDR3 in amino acids: CASSTWGEGKETQYF. Written as DNA, the CDR3 is TGCGCCAGCAGCACATGGGGAGAAGGGAAAGAGACCCAGTACTTC.

The chain has TRBV18 and TRBJ1-4; no clear D gene. Trimming pared 4 bases from V and 4 bases from J, leaving 13 bases between. The CDR3 has 15 residues. The germline CDR1 and CDR2 sequences are KGHSH and LQKENI. CDR3 sequence: CASSQGSSGNEKLFF. CDR3 nucleotides: TGTGCCAGCTCACAGGGTTCCAGCGGTAATGAAAAACTGTTTTTT.

This clone was observed once. The rearrangement links TRBV7-7 to TRBJ2-3; no reliable D call. V lost 4 bases and J 4 bases, leaving 12 bases between the germline ends. From germline, CDR1 is SSHAT and CDR2 FNYEAQ (reference sequence). This CDR3 region has 14 residues. The CDR3 here is CASSSGVAADTQYF. In DNA form, the CDR3 reads TGTGCCAGCAGCTCCGGAGTAGCCGCAGATACGCAGTATTTT.

The V gene is TRBV6-5, the J gene TRBJ1-1; maybe TRBD1 (5 bases). V was pared by 2 bases and J by 0 bases, with 7 bases between. Germline assignment: CDR1 MNHEY and CDR2 SVGAGI. CDR3 size: 14 residues. CDR3 protein: CASSYRGLNTEAFF. The CDR3, as DNA: TGTGCCAGCAGTTACCGGGGCCTGAACACTGAAGCTTTCTTT.

V gene TRBV6-5 combines with J gene TRBJ1-5, with 7 bases that match TRBD1. The CDR3 runs 13 residues. Per the germline V gene, CDR1 is MNHEY and CDR2 is SVGAGI. Unmatched junction bases numbered 7, after V lost 9 bases and J lost 5 bases. The CDR3 DNA reads TGTGCCAGTATGAGGGGGCGCGATCAGCCCCAGCATTTT. Translation gives CASMRGRDQPQHF.

J is TRBJ2-1 and V is TRBV27; TRBD2 agrees at 15 bases. CDR1 and CDR2 from the germline V gene are MNHEY and SMNVEV (reference sequence). The junction had 7 bases not matched to a gene; V was cut back by 6 bases and J by 4 bases. The CDR3 contains 17 residues. Here the CDR3 DNA reads TGTGCCAGCAGCCGAGGACTAGCGGGGGGGTTATACAATGAGCAGTTCTTC. This codes for CASSRGLAGGLYNEQFF.

The V and J genes are TRBV7-8 and TRBJ2-1; 7 nucleotides match TRBD2. This CDR3 is 14 amino acids long. Trimming cost V 2 bases and J 5 bases; bases outside gene matches: 3. Germline CDR1 is SGHVS and CDR2 is FQNEAQ. The CDR3 sequence: CASSLPGGDNEQFF. In DNA, the CDR3 is TGTGCCAGCAGCTTACCGGGGGGTGACAATGAGCAGTTCTTC.

The chain recombines TRBV7-3 with TRBJ1-1; D is ambiguous. The CDR3 has 14 residues. Per the germline V gene, CDR1 is SGHTA and CDR2 is FQGTGA. The V gene lost 5 bases and the J gene lost 4 bases, with 14 bases spanning the gap. The CDR3 sequence is CASSKTGVGTEAFF. CDR3 DNA sequence: TGTGCCAGCAGCAAAACCGGGGTGGGCACTGAAGCTTTCTTT.

The gene calls are TRBV30 and TRBJ1-1, with 7 positions matching TRBD1. Per the germline V gene, CDR1 is GTSNPN and CDR2 is SVGIG (reference sequence). This CDR3 comprises 12 residues. V trimming: 8 bases; J trimming: 2 bases; junction bases outside the gene matches: 5. The chain's CDR3 is CAGTVLNTEAFF. The CDR3 region has the DNA TGTGCCGGGACAGTCCTAAACACTGAAGCTTTCTTT.

The V and J genes are TRBV4-1 and TRBJ1-1; D uncertain. The CDR3 is 14 residues long. The V end lost 1 base, the J end lost 3 bases, and 9 bases lay between the germline ends. In germline, CDR1 is MGHRA, CDR2 YSYEKL. CDR3 amino acids: CASSQAPGYTEAFF. In nucleotides, the CDR3 is TGCGCCAGCAGCCAAGCCCCCGGATACACTGAAGCTTTCTTT.

This chain joins TRBV9 and TRBJ1-4, with D perhaps TRBD1 (6 bases). Germline CDR1 reads SGDLS; CDR2 reads YYNGEE. CDR3 length: 17 residues. V was shortened by 4 bases and J by 0 bases, with 16 bases between the two germline ends. For the CDR3, the DNA is TGTGCCAGCAGCTCCGGGGGCCTAGTTGCAACTAATGAAAAACTGTTTTTT. It is translated as CASSSGGLVATNEKLFF.

The chain couples TRBV7-9 to TRBJ1-5; D remains ambiguous. In germline, CDR1 is SEHNR, CDR2 FQNEAQ (reference sequence). V shed 1 base and J shed 6 bases, with 10 bases lying between them. The CDR3 consists of 14 residues. This chain's CDR3 is CASSLDSTGQPQHF. CDR3 nucleotide sequence: TGTGCCAGCAGCTTAGACAGCACTGGTCAGCCCCAGCATTTT. The variable domain in full, with the rest retrieved from reference TRBV7-9 and TRBJ1-5, is DTGVSQNPRHKITKRGQNVTFRCDPISEHNRLYWYRQTLGQGPEFLTYFQNEAQLEKSRLLSDRFSAERPKGSFSTLEIQRTEQGDSAMYLCASSLDSTGQPQHFGDGTRLSIL.

The rearrangement joins TRBV27 to TRBJ1-2; D may be TRBD1 (5 bases). V lost 1 base to trimming and J lost 6 bases, with 9 bases between them. Germline V CDR1 and CDR2: MNHEY, SMNVEV (reference sequence). The CDR3 spans 13 residues. CDR3 loop: CASSLWGGDGYTF. CDR3 coding DNA: TGTGCCAGCAGTTTATGGGGGGGGGATGGCTACACCTTC.

V gene TRBV28 combines with J gene TRBJ2-2; weak D call: TRBD1 (6 bases). Trimming left V 2 bases short and J 3 bases short, with 13 bases between. Germline assignment: CDR1 MDHEN and CDR2 SYDVKM. The CDR3 is 16 amino acids. The CDR3 protein is CASSLGLGADTGELFF. The CDR3, as DNA: TGTGCCAGCAGTTTAGGCCTGGGGGCAGACACCGGGGAGCTGTTTTTT.

The chain uses TRBV19 and TRBJ2-7; TRBD2 might be the D (6 bases). Germline V gene lookup returns CDR1 LNHDA and CDR2 SQIVND (reference sequence). This CDR3 is 14 amino acids long. V was clipped by 4 bases and J by 5 bases, with 15 bases between them. The CDR3 region is CASSRGGASHEQYF. Written as DNA, the CDR3 is TGTGCCAGTAGTAGGGGCGGGGCGAGCCACGAGCAGTACTTC.